These 12 T cell receptor beta chains originate from one sample sequenced in a study of OX40 agonist ivuxolimab in advanced cancers. The method was immunoSEQ multiplex PCR; TCRdb's version includes in-frame clones alone and lacks a portion of them. Of about 110,000 clones listed, less than 95% were seen once; the top ten hold approximately 0.69%. The specimen comprised CD4+ or CD8+ T cells sorted from blood, sampled in a trial of the OX40 agonist ivuxolimab. These receptors were collected from an adult with an advanced solid tumor such as melanoma, head and neck, liver or kidney cancer.

A note on this clone: Germline is not matched at one junction end, which may reflect a read error. The genes are TRBV5-1 and TRBJ2-7, with D possibly being TRBD1 or TRBD2 (5 bases each). Germline CDR1 is SGHRS and CDR2 is YFSETQ. The CDR3 length is 15 residues. This chain's CDR3 is CASSPRDVSSYEQYF. As DNA, the CDR3 is TGTGCCAGCAGCCCTCGGGACGTTAGCTCCTACGAGCAGTACTTC.

The chain carries TRBV7-8 and TRBJ2-5; D might be TRBD1 or TRBD2, each matching 5 bases. Trimming shortened V by 5 bases and J by 6 bases, and 10 bases separated the two germline ends. Germline V gene sequence: CDR1 SGHVS, CDR2 FQNEAQ. This CDR3 comprises 12 residues. CDR3 loop: CASSLEGQTQYF. The DNA for the CDR3 is TGTGCCAGCAGCCTCGAGGGGCAGACCCAGTACTTC. The variable domain in full, with the rest retrieved from reference TRBV7-8 and TRBJ2-5, is GAGVSQSPRYKVAKRGQDVALRCDPISGHVSLFWYQQALGQGPEFLTYFQNEAQLDKSGLPSDRFFAERPEGSVSTLKIQRTQQEDSAVYLCASSLEGQTQYFGPGTRLLVL.

The chain recombines TRBV18 with TRBJ2-1; 9 bases fit TRBD2. Looked up from germline, CDR1 is KGHSH and CDR2 is LQKENI. V lost 3 bases to trimming and J lost 5 bases; unmatched junction nucleotides: 5. The CDR3 loop spans 15 amino acids. The CDR3 DNA reads TGTGCCAGCTCACCCGGGACTAGCCATAACAATGAGCAGTTCTTC. Its translation: CASSPGTSHNNEQFF.

V usage is TRBV6-1 and J usage is TRBJ1-5, with unresolved D. V was clipped by 1 base and J by 0 bases, with 7 bases between them. Germline CDR1 MNHNS, CDR2 SASEGT. The CDR3 is made up of 15 amino acids. The chain's CDR3 is CASSEGGYSNQPQHF. The CDR3 nucleotides read TGTGCCAGCAGTGAAGGGGGATATAGCAATCAGCCCCAGCATTTT.

The V gene is TRBV5-6, the J gene TRBJ1-2; 7 nucleotides agree with TRBD1. The junction had 3 bases not matched to a gene; V was cut back by 4 bases and J by 3 bases. The CDR3 contains 13 residues. Looked up from germline, CDR1 is SGHDT and CDR2 is YYEEEE. CDR3 bases: TGTGCCAGCAGCCCTGGACAGGACTATGGCTACACCTTC. Its translation: CASSPGQDYGYTF.

The rearrangement uses TRBV10-2 and TRBJ2-1, with D maybe TRBD1 (6 bases). The V gene's germline CDR1 is WSHSY and CDR2 SAAADI. This CDR3 has 13 amino acids. V dropped 6 bases and J dropped 7 bases, with 13 bases sitting between them. The DNA for the CDR3 is TGCGCCAGCAGATCCGGGACAAGTAATGAGCAGTTCTTC. Its protein is CASRSGTSNEQFF.

The count of this clone is one. V and J are TRBV7-3 and TRBJ2-2, with TRBD1 matching 11 bases. V lost 0 bases to trimming and J lost 6 bases; unmatched junction nucleotides: 6. Germline assignment: CDR1 SGHTA and CDR2 FQGTGA. The CDR3 spans 17 residues. The DNA of the CDR3 is TGTGCCAGCAGCTTAACGCGGGACAGGGGGATCGCCGGGGAGCTGTTTTTT. Translating it yields CASSLTRDRGIAGELFF.

This clone was counted a single time. The chain links TRBV11-3 to TRBJ2-3; 8 positions match TRBD2. V shed 5 bases, J shed 2 bases, and the junction held 9 bases outside the gene matches. This CDR3 has 16 amino acids. The germline V gene has CDR1 SGHNT and CDR2 YENEEA. CDR3 DNA: TGTGCCAGCAGCCCCGGAACCGGGGGGGCCACAGATACGCAGTATTTT. Translated, it gives CASSPGTGGATDTQYF.

This chain links TRBV10-1 with TRBJ1-1, with D possibly matching TRBD1 (6 bases). Between the trimmed V and J ends, which lost 2 bases and 4 bases, there was a span of 14 bases. Germline V gene data show CDR1 as WNHNN and CDR2 as SYGVQD (reference sequence). This CDR3 spans 15 amino acids. The CDR3 loop reads CASSERGVPGTEAFF. The CDR3 region has the DNA TGCGCCAGCAGTGAGAGGGGGGTTCCTGGCACTGAAGCTTTCTTT.

J is TRBJ2-1 and V is TRBV11-3, with 11 bases matching TRBD1. This CDR3 has 16 amino acids. Germline V lookup: CDR1 SGHNT, CDR2 YENEEA. V lost 5 bases, J lost 6 bases, and 9 bases stayed unmatched. CDR3 region: CASSSASGTGGNEQFF. The CDR3 region has the DNA TGTGCCAGCAGCAGCGCATCCGGGACAGGGGGCAATGAGCAGTTCTTC.

This clone has just one count. This chain uses TRBV9 with TRBJ2-4, with 7 bases that match TRBD1. CDR3 length: 16 residues. Trimming removed 0 bases from V and 7 bases from J; junction bases left unmatched: 10. Germline lookup yields CDR1 SGDLS and CDR2 YYNGEE. The CDR3 coding sequence is TGTGCCAGCAGCGTAGCTACAGGCCAGGGGGTCAACATTCAGTACTTC. Its translation: CASSVATGQGVNIQYF.

The V gene is TRBV7-3, the J gene TRBJ2-1, with 8 bases aligning to TRBD2. Unmatched junction bases numbered 2, after V lost 0 bases and J lost 4 bases. CDR1 is SGHTA and CDR2 is FQGTGA in the germline V gene. The CDR3 covers 15 residues. This CDR3 reads CASSLTTGGYNEQFF. CDR3 sequence (DNA): TGTGCCAGCAGCTTAACGACGGGAGGGTACAATGAGCAGTTCTTC.